This T cell receptor beta chain comes out of a study of shared clonotypes between healthy human individuals. Sequenced by immunoSEQ multiplex PCR; TCRdb stores in-frame clones only, minus some. Of some 1,600,000 clones listed, 98% were seen once; the top ten hold roughly 0.45%. What was sequenced was naive CD4+ T cells sorted from blood. The subset here: CD45RA+ positively selected. This TCR came from a man aged 25-45 years in good health.

The CDR3 coding sequence is TGCGCCAGCAGCCAAATTGGACTAGCGGACGAGCAGTACTTC. Protein product: CASSQIGLADEQYF. The chain recombines TRBV4-1 with TRBJ2-7; TRBD2 aligns across 10 bases. Trimming removed 2 bases from V and 5 bases from J; junction bases left unmatched: 3. CDR1 and CDR2 (germline): MGHRA, YSYEKL. The CDR3 is 14 residues long.